This entry describes one T cell receptor beta chain. No antigen is known for it. The donors were members of the validation cohort, which comprised 90 to 150 subjects and was separate from the first cohort of roughly 700 subjects. The sample comes from a study of cytomegalovirus exposure and HLA in healthy donors. TCRdb keeps only in-frame clones here, not all; method: immunoSEQ multiplex PCR. Found here are about 130,000 clones, roughly nine tenths of them singletons; the top ten hold more than 0.95%. Regarding the study as a whole: The classifier, whose performance was assessed in both the original and validation cohorts, reportedly diagnosed cytomegalovirus status with high specificity and sensitivity. Some TCR beta chains (approximately 180 of them) were listed as cytomegalovirus-associated. Within the approximately 110 validation repertoires, first-cohort TCR clusters tended to co-occur, according to a later analysis.

The sequenced material came from PBMCs. The source is a woman in her late teens or twenties in good health and CMV-seronegative.

The CDR3 loop reads CASSFRGQGDGYTF. CDR3 in DNA: TGTGCCAGCAGTTTTAGGGGACAGGGAGATGGCTACACCTTC. The chain carries TRBV6-5 and TRBJ1-2, with TRBD1 identical over 9 bases. CDR3 length: 14 residues. Germline V gives CDR1 MNHEY, CDR2 SVGAGI. The V segment lost 4 bases and the J segment 6 bases; nucleotides outside the gene matches: 6.